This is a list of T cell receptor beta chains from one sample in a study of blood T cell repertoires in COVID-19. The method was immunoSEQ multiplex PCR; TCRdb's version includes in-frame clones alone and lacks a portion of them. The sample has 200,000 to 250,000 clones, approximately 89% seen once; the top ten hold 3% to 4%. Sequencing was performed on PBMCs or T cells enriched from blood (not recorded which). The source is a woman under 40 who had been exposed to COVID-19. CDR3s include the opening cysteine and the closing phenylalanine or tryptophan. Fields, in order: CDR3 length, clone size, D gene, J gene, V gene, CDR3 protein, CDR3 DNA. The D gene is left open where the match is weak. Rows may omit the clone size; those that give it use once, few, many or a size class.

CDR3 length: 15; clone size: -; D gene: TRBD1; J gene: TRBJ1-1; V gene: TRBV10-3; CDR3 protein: CAISPGTDLNTEAFF; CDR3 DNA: TGTGCCATCAGTCCCGGGACAGACCTCAACACTGAAGCTTTCTTT
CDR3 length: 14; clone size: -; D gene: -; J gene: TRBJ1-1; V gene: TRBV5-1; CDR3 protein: CASSRGNENTEAFF; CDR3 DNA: TGCGCCAGCAGCAGGGGAAACGAAAACACTGAAGCTTTCTTT
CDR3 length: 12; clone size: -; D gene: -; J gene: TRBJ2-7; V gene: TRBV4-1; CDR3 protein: CASSQGSGEQYF; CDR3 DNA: TGCGCCAGCAGCCAAGGATCCGGCGAGCAGTACTTC
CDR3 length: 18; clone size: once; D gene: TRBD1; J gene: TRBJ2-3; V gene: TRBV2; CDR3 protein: CASSAGQGRGAGTDTQYF; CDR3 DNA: TGTGCCAGCAGCGCAGGACAGGGGCGAGGTGCAGGCACAGATACGCAGTATTTT
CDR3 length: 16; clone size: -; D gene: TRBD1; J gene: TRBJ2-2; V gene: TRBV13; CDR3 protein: CVSSLVGQDDTGELFF; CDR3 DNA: TGTGTCAGCAGCTTAGTAGGACAGGATGACACCGGGGAGCTGTTTTTT
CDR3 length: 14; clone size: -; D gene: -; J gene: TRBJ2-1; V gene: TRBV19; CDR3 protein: CASSTAGYRNEQFF; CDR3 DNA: TGTGCCAGTTCTACCGCAGGGTATAGGAATGAGCAGTTCTTC
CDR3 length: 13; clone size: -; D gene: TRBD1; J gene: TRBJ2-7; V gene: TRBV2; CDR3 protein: CASSRDRANEQYF; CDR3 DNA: TGTGCCAGCAGCCGGGACAGGGCCAACGAGCAGTACTTC
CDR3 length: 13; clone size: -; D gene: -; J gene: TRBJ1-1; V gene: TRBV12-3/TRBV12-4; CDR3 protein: CASSNDRNTEAFF; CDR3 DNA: TGTGCCAGCAGTAACGACAGAAACACTGAAGCTTTCTTT
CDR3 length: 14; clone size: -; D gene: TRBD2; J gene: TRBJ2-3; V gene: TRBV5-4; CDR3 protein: CASSLGLASNTQYF; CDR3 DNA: TGTGCCAGCAGCTTGGGACTAGCGTCAAATACGCAGTATTTT
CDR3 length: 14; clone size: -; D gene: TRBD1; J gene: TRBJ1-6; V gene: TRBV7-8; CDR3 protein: CASSLRQGGSPLHF; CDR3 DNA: TGTGCCAGCAGCCTGCGACAGGGCGGGTCACCCCTCCACTTT
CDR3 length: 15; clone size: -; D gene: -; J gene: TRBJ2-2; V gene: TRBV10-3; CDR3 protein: CAISEYGSRTGELFF; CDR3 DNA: TGTGCCATCAGTGAGTACGGGAGTAGGACCGGGGAGCTGTTTTTT
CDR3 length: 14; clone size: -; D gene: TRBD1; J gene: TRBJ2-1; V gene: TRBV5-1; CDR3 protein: CASSGTGSYNEQFF; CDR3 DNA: TGCGCCAGCAGCGGGACAGGGTCTTACAATGAGCAGTTCTTC
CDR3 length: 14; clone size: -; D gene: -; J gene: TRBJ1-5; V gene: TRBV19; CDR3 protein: CASTRRGNNQPQHF; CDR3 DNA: TGTGCCAGTACCAGGAGAGGGAACAATCAGCCCCAGCATTTT
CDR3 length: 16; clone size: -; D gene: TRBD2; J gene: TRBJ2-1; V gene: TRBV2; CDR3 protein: CASSGLAGGSYNEQFF; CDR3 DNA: TGTGCCAGCAGTGGACTAGCGGGAGGATCCTACAATGAGCAGTTCTTC
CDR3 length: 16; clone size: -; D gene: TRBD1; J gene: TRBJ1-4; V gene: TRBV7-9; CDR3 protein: CASSLIQGLGNEKLFF; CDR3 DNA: TGTGCCAGCAGTCTTATACAGGGGTTGGGTAATGAAAAACTGTTTTTT
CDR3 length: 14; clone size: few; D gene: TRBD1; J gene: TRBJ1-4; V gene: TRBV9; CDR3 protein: CASSGDRDNEKLFF; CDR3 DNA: TGTGCCAGCAGCGGGGACAGGGATAATGAAAAACTGTTTTTT
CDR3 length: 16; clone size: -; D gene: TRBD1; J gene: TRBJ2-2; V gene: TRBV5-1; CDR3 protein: CASSLSGQGAGWELFF; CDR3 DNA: TGCGCCAGCAGCTTGTCAGGACAGGGGGCAGGCTGGGAGCTGTTTTTT
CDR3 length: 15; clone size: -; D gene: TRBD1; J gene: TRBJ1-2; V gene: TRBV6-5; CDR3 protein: CASSYGATGDYGYTF; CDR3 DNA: TGTGCCAGCAGTTACGGCGCTACAGGGGACTATGGCTACACCTTC
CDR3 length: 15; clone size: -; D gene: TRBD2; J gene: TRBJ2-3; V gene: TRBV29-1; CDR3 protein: CSVGEGWALSDTQYF; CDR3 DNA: TGCAGCGTTGGGGAGGGATGGGCCCTTTCAGATACGCAGTATTTT
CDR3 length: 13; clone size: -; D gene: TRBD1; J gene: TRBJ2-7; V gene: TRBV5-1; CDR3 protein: CASSWKTGVEQYF; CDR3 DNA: TGCGCCAGCAGCTGGAAGACAGGGGTCGAGCAGTACTTC
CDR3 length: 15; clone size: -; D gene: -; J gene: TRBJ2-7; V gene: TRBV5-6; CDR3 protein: CASRGTRPPSYEQYF; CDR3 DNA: TGTGCCAGCCGCGGTACTAGACCTCCTTCCTACGAGCAGTACTTC
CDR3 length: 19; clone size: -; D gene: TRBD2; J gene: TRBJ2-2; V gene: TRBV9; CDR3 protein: CASSVTLAGDGWNTGELFF; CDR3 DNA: TGTGCCAGCAGCGTAACTCTAGCGGGAGATGGATGGAACACCGGGGAGCTGTTTTTT
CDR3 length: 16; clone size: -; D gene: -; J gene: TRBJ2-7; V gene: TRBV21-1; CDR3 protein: CASILAGRILSYEQYF; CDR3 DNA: TGTGCCAGCATCCTAGCGGGTCGAATCTTATCCTACGAGCAGTACTTC
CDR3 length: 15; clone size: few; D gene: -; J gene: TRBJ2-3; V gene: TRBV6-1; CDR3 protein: CASSEQRGGRDTQYF; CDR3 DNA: TGTGCCAGCAGTGAACAGAGGGGGGGGCGAGATACGCAGTATTTT
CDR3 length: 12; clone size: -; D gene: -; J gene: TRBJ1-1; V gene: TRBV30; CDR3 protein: CAWSRQIREAFF; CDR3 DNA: TGTGCCTGGAGCCGACAGATCCGCGAAGCTTTCTTT
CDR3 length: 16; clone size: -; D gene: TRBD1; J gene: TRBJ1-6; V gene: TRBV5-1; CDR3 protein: CASSLGQGGTNSPLHF; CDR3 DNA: TGCGCCAGCAGCTTGGGACAGGGAGGAACCAATTCACCCCTCCACTTT
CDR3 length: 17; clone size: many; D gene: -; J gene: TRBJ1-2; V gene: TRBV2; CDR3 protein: CASSRIASPRGNYGYTF; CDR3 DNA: TGTGCCAGCAGTAGGATTGCCTCCCCAAGGGGGAACTATGGCTACACCTTC
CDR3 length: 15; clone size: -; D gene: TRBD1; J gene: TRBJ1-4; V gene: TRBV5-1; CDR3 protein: CASGRDRGPNEKLFF; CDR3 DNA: TGCGCCAGCGGCCGGGACAGGGGACCTAATGAAAAACTGTTTTTT
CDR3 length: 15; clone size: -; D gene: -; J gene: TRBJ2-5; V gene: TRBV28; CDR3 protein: CASSLVRTNKETQYF; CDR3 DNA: TGTGCCAGCAGTTTAGTCAGGACAAACAAAGAGACCCAGTACTTC
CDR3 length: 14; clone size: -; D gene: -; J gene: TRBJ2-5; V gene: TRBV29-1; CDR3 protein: CSVEDVDTQETQYF; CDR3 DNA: TGCAGCGTTGAAGACGTAGACACTCAAGAGACCCAGTACTTC
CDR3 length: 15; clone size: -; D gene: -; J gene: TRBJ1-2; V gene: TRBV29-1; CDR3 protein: CSVVRPGDNNYGYTF; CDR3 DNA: TGCAGCGTTGTACGTCCAGGGGATAATAACTATGGCTACACCTTC
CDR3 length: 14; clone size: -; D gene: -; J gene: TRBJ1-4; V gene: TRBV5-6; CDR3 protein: CASSLLTGVEKLFF; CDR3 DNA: TGTGCCAGCAGCTTACTCACGGGGGTAGAAAAACTGTTTTTT
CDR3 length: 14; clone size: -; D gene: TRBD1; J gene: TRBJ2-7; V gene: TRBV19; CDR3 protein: CASSPGTGRYEQYF; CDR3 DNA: TGTGCCAGTAGTCCCGGGACAGGGAGGTACGAGCAGTACTTC
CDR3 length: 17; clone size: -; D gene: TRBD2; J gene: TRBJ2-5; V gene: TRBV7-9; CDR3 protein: CASSPTSGPPLEETQYF; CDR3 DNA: TGTGCCAGCAGTCCGACTAGCGGGCCACCTCTCGAGGAGACCCAGTACTTC
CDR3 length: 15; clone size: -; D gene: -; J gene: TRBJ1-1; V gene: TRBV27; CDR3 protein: CASSLLPTGPDEAFF; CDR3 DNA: TGTGCCAGCAGTTTGCTCCCGACAGGACCTGATGAAGCTTTCTTT
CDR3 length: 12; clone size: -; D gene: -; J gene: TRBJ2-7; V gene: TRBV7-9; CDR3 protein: CASSASLVEQYF; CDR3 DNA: TGTGCCAGCAGCGCAAGCCTTGTGGAGCAGTACTTC
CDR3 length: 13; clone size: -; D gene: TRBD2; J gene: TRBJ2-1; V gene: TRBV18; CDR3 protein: CASSPLAGVEQFF; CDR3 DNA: TGTGCCAGCTCACCTCTAGCGGGAGTTGAGCAGTTCTTC
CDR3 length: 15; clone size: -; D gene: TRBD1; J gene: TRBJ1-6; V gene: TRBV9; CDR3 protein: CASSVGQGINSPLHF; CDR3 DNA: TGTGCCAGCAGCGTCGGACAGGGTATTAATTCACCCCTCCACTTT
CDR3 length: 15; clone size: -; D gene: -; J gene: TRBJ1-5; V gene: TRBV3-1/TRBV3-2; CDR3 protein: CASSQDSYSNQPQHF; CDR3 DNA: TGTGCCAGCAGCCAAGATTCGTATAGCAATCAGCCCCAGCATTTT
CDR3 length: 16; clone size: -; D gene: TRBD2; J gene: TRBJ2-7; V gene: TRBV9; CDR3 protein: CASTRGASGSRYEQYF; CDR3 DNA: TGTGCCAGCACCCGGGGGGCTAGCGGGAGTAGATACGAGCAGTACTTC
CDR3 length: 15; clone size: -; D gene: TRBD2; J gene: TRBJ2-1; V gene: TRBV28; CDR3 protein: CASSTGRARRDEQFF; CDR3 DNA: TGTGCCAGCTCCACGGGGAGGGCAAGACGGGATGAGCAGTTCTTC
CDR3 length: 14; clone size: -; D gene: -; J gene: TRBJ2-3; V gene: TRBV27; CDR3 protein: CASSFVGSGDTQYF; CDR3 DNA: TGTGCCAGCAGTTTTGTCGGGTCGGGAGATACGCAGTATTTT
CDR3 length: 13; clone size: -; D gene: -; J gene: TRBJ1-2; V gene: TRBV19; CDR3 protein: CASSIRPEYGYTF; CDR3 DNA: TGTGCCAGTAGTATACGACCGGAGTATGGCTACACCTTC
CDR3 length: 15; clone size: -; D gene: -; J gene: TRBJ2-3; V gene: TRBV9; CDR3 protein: CASSVGVGGTDTQYF; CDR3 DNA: TGTGCCAGCAGCGTGGGGGTTGGAGGGACAGATACGCAGTATTTT
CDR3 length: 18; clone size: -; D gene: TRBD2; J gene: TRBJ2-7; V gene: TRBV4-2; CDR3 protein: CASSQGRFSGRAGGEQYF; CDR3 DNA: TGTGCCAGCAGCCAAGGTCGGTTTAGCGGGAGGGCCGGTGGCGAGCAGTACTTC
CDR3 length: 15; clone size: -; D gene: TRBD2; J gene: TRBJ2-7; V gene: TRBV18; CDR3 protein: CASSRTSGKVYEQYF; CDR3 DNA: TGTGCCAGCTCAAGGACTAGCGGGAAGGTCTACGAGCAGTACTTC
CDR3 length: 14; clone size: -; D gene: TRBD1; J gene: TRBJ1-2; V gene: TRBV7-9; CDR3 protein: CASSLQGEDYGYTF; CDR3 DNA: TGTGCCAGCAGCTTACAGGGGGAGGACTATGGCTACACCTTC
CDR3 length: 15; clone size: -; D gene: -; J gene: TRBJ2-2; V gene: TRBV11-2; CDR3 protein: CASSWGLENTGELFF; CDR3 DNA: TGTGCCAGCAGCTGGGGGCTAGAGAACACCGGGGAGCTGTTTTTT
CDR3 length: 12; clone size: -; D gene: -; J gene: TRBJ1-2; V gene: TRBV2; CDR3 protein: CASSPGSYGYTF; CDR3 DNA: TGTGCCAGCAGCCCCGGGTCCTATGGCTACACCTTC
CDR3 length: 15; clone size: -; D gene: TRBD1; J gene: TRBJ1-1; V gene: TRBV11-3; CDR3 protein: CASSDGGTGNTEAFF; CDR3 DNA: TGTGCCAGCAGCGATGGGGGGACAGGGAACACTGAAGCTTTCTTT
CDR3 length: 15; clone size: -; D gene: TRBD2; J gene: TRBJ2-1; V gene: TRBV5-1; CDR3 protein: CASSLAGASYNEQFF; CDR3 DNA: TGCGCCAGCAGCTTAGCGGGAGCCTCCTACAATGAGCAGTTCTTC